This entry is about one TCR beta chain. Its antigen is undetermined. This record comes from a study of PD-1 blockade in classical Hodgkin lymphoma. Overall study findings and caveats: Unlike CD8+ TCR diversity, which did not rise significantly by C4D1, CD4+ TCR diversity did. Reasons behind the repertoire differences stay unclear, perhaps disease activity or earlier therapy.

Every patient had relapsed following autologous stem cell transplantation, and cohorts differed in brentuximab vedotin exposure. Reported best responses ranged across complete response, partial response or progressive disease. Sequenced by immunoSEQ multiplex PCR; TCRdb stores in-frame clones only, minus some. The sample lists about 97,000 clones; over 70% were seen once. The receptor was derived from a human donor with classical Hodgkin lymphoma. Sequenced material: peripheral blood mononuclear cells (PBMCs), taken at baseline.

CDR3 region: CASSQETAAAFF. For the CDR3, the DNA is TGTGCCAGCAGCCAAGAGACTGCTGCGGCTTTCTTT. The rearrangement uses TRBV14 and TRBJ1-1; unclear D gene. Trimming took off 0 bases at V and 11 bases at J, with 10 bases between the two ends. CDR3 length: 12 amino acids. Germline CDR1 is SGHDN and CDR2 is FVKESK. Complete variable domain (other parts from reference TRBV14 and TRBJ1-1): EAGVTQFPSHSVIEKGQTVTLRCDPISGHDNLYWYRRVMGKEIKFLLHFVKESKQDESGMPNNRFLAERTGGTYSTLKVQPAELEDSGVYFCASSQETAAAFFGQGTRLTVV.